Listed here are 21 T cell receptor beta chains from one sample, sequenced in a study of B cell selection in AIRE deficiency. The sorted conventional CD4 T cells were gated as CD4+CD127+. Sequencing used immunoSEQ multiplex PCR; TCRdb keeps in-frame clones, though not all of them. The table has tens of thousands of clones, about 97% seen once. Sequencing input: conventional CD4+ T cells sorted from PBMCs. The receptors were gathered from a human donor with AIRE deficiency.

CDR3 DNA sequence: TGCGCCAGCAGCTTTCTAGAAGCGGGGAGCTCCTACGAGCAGTACTTC. Translating it yields CASSFLEAGSSYEQYF. This chain links TRBV5-1 with TRBJ2-7; 7 bases are shared with TRBD2. Trimming removed 2 bases from V and 0 bases from J; junction bases left unmatched: 8. Germline V gene sequence: CDR1 SGHRS, CDR2 YFSETQ. CDR3 length: 16 amino acids.

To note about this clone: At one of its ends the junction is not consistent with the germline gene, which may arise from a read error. The CDR3 DNA is TGTGCTAGCAGCTTATTCAGCACAGATACGCAGTATTTT. Translating it yields CASSLFSTDTQYF. The chain uses TRBV7-7 and TRBJ2-3; no firm D call. The CDR3 is 13 residues long. Germline CDR1 is SSHAT and CDR2 is FNYEAQ (reference sequence).

The CDR3 coding sequence is TGTGCCAGCCGCCTGAGGGACAGGGGCTATGGCTACACCTTC. This codes for CASRLRDRGYGYTF. The chain recombines TRBV7-2 with TRBJ1-2; the match to TRBD1 covers 10 bases. Trimming cost V 8 bases and J 4 bases; bases outside gene matches: 7. The CDR3 has 14 amino acids. CDR1 and CDR2 (germline): SGHTA, FQGNSA.

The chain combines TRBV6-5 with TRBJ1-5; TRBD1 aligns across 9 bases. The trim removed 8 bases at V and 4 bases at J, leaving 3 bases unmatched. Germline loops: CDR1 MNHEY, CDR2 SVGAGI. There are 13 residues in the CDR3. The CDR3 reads CASGTGKNQPQHF. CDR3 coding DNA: TGTGCCAGCGGGACAGGGAAGAATCAGCCCCAGCATTTT.

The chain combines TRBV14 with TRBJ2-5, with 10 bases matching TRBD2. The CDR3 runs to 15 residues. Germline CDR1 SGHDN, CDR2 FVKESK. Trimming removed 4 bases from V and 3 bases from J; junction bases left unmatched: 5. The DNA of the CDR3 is TGTGCCAGCAGCCCTTTAGGACTAGCGGAAGAGACCCAGTACTTC. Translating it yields CASSPLGLAEETQYF.

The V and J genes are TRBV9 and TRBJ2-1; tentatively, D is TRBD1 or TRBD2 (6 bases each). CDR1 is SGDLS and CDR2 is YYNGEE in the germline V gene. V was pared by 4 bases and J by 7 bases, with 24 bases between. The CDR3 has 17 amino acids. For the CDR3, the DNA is TGTGCCAGCAGCCAATTGTCGGGGGTTACAGGGAAAAATGAGCAGTTCTTC. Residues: CASSQLSGVTGKNEQFF.

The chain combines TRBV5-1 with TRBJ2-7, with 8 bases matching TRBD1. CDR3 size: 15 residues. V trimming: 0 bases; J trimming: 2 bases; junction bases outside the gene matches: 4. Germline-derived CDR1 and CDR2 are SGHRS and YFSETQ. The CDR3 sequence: CASSLETGETYEQYF. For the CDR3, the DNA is TGCGCCAGCAGCTTGGAGACAGGGGAAACCTACGAGCAGTACTTC.

The CDR3 sequence: CASSVTGTYGEQYF. As DNA, the CDR3 is TGTGCCAGCAGCGTGACCGGGACCTACGGCGAGCAGTACTTC. The chain employs TRBV7-3 and TRBJ2-7; D possibly uses TRBD1 or TRBD2 (5 bases each). Germline CDR1 SGHTA, CDR2 FQGTGA. This CDR3 spans 14 amino acids. V lost 5 bases, J lost 6 bases, and 17 bases lay in between.

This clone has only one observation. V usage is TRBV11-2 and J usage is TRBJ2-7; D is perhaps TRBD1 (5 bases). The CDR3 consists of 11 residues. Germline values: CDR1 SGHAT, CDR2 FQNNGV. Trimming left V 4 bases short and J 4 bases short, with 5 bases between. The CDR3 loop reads CASSSGYEQYF. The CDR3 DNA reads TGTGCCAGCAGCTCAGGGTACGAGCAGTACTTC.

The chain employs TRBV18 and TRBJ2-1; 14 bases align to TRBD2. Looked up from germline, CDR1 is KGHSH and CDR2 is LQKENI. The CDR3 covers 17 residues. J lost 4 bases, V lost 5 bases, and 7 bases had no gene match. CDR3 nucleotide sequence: TGTGCCAGCTCAACATACCGGACTAGCGGGGGGTACAATGAGCAGTTCTTC. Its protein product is CASSTYRTSGGYNEQFF.

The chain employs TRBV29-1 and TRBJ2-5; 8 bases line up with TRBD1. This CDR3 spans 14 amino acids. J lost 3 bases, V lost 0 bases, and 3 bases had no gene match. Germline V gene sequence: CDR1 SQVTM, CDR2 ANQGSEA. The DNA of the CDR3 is TGCAGCGTTGAAGACAGGGGGCGCGAAGAGACCCAGTACTTC. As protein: CSVEDRGREETQYF.

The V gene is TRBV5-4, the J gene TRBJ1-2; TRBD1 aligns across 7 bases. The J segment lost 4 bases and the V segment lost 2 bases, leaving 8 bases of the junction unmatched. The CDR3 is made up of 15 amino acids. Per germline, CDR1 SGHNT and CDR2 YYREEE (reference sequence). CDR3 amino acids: CASSFGDRESYGYTF. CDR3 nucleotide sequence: TGTGCCAGCAGCTTTGGAGACAGGGAGAGCTATGGCTACACCTTC.

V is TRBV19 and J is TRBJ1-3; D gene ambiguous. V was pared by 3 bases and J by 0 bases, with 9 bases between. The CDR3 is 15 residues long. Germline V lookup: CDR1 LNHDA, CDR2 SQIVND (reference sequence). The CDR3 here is CASSISAISGNTIYF. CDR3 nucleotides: TGTGCCAGTAGTATTTCGGCAATCTCTGGAAACACCATATATTTT. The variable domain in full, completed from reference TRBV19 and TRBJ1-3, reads DGGITQSPKYLFRKEGQNVTLSCEQNLNHDAMYWYRQDPGQGLRLIYYSQIVNDFQKGDIAEGYSVSREKKESFPLTVTSAQKNPTAFYLCASSISAISGNTIYFGEGSWLTVV.

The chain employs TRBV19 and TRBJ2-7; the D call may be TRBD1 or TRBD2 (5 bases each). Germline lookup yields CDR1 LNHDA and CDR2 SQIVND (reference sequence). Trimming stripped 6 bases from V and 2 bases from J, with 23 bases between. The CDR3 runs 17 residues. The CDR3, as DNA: TGTGCCAGTAGCCCCAAGTGGGGGACCACCGTCACCTACGAGCAGTACTTC. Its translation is CASSPKWGTTVTYEQYF.

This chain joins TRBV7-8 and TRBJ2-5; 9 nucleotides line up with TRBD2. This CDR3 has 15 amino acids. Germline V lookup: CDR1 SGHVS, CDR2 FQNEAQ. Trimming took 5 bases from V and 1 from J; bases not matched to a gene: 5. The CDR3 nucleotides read TGTGCCAGCAGCCTCGGACTAGCGAGCCAAGAGACCCAGTACTTC. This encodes CASSLGLASQETQYF.

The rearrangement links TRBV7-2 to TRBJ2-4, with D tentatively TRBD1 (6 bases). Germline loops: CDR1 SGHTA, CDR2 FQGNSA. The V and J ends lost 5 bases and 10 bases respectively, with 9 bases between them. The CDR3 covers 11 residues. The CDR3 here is CASSRDIIQYF. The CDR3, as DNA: TGTGCCAGCAGCCGGGACATTATTCAGTACTTC.

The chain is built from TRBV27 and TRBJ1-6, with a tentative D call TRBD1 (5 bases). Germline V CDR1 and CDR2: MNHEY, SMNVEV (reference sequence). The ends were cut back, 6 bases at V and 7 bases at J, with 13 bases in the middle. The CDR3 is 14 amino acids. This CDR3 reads CASRTPGKNSPLHF. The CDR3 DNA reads TGTGCCAGCAGGACCCCAGGGAAGAATTCACCCCTCCACTTT.

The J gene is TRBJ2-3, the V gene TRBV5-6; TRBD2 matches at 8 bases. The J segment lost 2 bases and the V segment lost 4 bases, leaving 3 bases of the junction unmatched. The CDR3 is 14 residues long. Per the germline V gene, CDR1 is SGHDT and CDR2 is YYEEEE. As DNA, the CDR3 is TGTGCCAGCAGCCCCGGGGGGGCCACAGATACGCAGTATTTT. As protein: CASSPGGATDTQYF.

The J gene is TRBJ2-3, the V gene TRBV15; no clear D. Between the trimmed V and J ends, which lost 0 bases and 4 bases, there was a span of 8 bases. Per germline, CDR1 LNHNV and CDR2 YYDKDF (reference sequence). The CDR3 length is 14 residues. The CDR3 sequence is CATSRDAASDTQYF. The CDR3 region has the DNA TGTGCCACCAGCAGAGACGCCGCCTCAGATACGCAGTATTTT.

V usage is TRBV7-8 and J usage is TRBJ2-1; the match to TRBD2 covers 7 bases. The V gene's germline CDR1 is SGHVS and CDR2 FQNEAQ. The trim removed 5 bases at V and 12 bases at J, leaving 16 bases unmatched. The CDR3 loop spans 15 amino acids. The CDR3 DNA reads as TGTGCCAGCAGCCCACGGGTGCGGGAGCCTTCCGGGCAGTTCTTC. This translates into CASSPRVREPSGQFF.

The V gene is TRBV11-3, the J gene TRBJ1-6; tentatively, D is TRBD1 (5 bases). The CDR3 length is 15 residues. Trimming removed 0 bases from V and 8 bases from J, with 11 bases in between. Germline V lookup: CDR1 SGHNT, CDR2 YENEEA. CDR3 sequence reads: CASSLERWGDSPLHF. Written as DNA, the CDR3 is TGTGCCAGCAGCTTAGAGAGATGGGGGGATTCACCCCTCCACTTT.